This TCR beta chain was identified in a study of metastatic and nonmetastatic thyroid tumors (TCRdb year 2020). A note on the overall study: Repertoires from peripheral blood and from tumor or nodule tissue samples of malignant and benign thyroid patients were compared.

Here is what the overall study found, with its caveats: In both blood and tumor samples, malignant tumors were reported to have significantly higher TCR beta diversity than benign nodules.

This clone has a count of ten or more. The clone's antigen remains unknown. Base qualities are missing; no much larger clone stands one base away. The germline V gene sets CDR1 to MNHEY and CDR2 to SVGAGI. V and J are truncated by 0 bases and 4 bases respectively, leaving an intervening sequence of 7 bases. Including cysteine and phenylalanine, the CDR3 has 13 amino acids. Only the CDR3 DNA is retained, 39 bases long and in frame from the first base. Library preparation employed PCR. Sequencing relied on an Illumina HiSeq 4000. High-throughput sequencing was used to profile the CDR3 region of the TCR beta-chain in every patient. Per the source publication's procedure: Drawing on CDR3 differences between clinicopathological groups, the researchers built a classifier meant to tell apart patients with distant-metastatic papillary thyroid cancer. The Shannon index was used to measure repertoire diversity, and the Morisita-Horn index was used to measure how similar tumor and blood repertoires were. TCRdb's own reprocessing of the public reads used fastp at Q25 and MiXCR and kept productive beta chains. None of the V and J calls come from the authors' own analysis; TCRdb made them. The sample contains around 45,000 clones, less than 5% of them found a single time. The ten largest clones take up roughly 9.8% of the sample.

No patient had received any treatment before thyroid surgery. Using T-cell receptor beta sequencing, the researchers looked back retrospectively at clinical samples from patients, gathered between about 2011 and 2019. The sample comprised blood. This TCR came from a female donor with papillary thyroid cancer or a benign thyroid nodule (not recorded which). Some clones in this sample may be carry-over from other donors' samples. The V gene is TRBV6-5 and the J gene is TRBJ2-7; confidence is insufficient to name the D gene. The nucleotides read TGTGCCAGCAGTTACTCTGACCGATACGAGCAGTACTTC. This encodes CASSYSDRYEQYF.